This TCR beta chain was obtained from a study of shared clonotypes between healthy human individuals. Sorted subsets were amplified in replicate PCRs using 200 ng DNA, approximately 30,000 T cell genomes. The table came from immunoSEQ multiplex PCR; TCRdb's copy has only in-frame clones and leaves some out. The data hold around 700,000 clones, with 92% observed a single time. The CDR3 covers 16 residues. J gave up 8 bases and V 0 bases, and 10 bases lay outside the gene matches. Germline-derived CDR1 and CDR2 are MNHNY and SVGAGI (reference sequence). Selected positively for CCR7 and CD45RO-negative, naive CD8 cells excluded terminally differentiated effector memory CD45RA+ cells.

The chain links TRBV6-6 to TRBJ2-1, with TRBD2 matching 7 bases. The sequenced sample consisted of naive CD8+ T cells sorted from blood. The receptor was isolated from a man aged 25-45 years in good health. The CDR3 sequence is CASSYSQLAYYHEQFF. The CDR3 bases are TGTGCCAGCAGTTACTCGCAACTAGCGTATTATCATGAGCAGTTCTTC.